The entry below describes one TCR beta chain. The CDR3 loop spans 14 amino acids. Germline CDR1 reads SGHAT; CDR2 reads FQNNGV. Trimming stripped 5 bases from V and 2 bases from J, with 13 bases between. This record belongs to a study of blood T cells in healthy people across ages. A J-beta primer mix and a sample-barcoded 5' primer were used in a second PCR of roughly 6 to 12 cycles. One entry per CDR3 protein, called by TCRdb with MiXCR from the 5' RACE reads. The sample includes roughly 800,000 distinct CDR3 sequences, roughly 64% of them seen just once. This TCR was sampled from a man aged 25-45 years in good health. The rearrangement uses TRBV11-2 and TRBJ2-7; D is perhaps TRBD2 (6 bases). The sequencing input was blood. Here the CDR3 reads CASSPGWGAYEQYF. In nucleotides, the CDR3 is TGTGCCAGCAGCCCAGGGTGGGGGGCCTACGAGCAGTACTTC.